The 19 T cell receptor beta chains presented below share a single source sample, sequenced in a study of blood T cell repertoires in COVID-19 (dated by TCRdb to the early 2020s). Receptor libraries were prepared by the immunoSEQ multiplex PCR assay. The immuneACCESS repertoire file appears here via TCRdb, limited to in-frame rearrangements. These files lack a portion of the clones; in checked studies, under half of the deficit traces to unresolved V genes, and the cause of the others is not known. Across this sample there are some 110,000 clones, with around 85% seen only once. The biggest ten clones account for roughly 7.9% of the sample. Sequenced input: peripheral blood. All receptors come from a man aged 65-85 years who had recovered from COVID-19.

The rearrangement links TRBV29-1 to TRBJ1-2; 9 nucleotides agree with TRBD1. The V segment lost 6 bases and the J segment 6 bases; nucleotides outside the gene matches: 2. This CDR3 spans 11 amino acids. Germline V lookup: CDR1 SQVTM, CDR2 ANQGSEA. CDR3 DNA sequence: TGCAGCGTCTGGACAGGGGATGGCTACACCTTC. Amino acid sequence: CSVWTGDGYTF.

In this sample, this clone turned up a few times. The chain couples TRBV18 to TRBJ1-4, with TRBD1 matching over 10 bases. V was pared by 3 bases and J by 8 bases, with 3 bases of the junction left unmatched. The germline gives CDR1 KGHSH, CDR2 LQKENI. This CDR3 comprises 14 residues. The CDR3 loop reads CASSPGTGDEKLFF. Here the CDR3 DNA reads TGTGCCAGCTCACCCGGGACAGGGGACGAAAAACTGTTTTTT.

CDR3 sequence reads: CAWSHIAGVYGTQYF. In DNA, the CDR3 is TGTGCCTGGAGCCACATAGCGGGAGTGTATGGTACGCAGTATTTT. The chain couples TRBV30 to TRBJ2-3; 9 positions match TRBD2. Germline V lookup: CDR1 GTSNPN, CDR2 SVGIG (reference sequence). V gave up 3 bases and J gave up 8 bases; unmatched junction bases: 12. The CDR3 has 15 residues.

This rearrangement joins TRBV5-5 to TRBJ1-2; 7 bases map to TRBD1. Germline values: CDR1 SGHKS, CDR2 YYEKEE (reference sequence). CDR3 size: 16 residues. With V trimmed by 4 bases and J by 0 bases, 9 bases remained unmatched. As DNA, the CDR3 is TGTGCCAGCAGCCCTAGACAGGGCCGAGCTAACTATGGCTACACCTTC. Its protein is CASSPRQGRANYGYTF.

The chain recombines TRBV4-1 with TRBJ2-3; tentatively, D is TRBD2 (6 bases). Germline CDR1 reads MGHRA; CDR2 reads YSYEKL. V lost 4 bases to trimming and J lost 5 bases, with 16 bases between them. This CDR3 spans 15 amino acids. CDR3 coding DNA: TGCGCCAGCAGCCCTGGACTATTACCCAAAGATACGCAGTATTTT. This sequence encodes CASSPGLLPKDTQYF.

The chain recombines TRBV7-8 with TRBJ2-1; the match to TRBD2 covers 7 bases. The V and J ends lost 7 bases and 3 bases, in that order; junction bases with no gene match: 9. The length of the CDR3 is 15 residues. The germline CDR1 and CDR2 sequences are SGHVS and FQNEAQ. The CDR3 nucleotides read TGTGCCAGCAAGCTAGCGGCGACCGTCTACAATGAGCAGTTCTTC. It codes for CASKLAATVYNEQFF.

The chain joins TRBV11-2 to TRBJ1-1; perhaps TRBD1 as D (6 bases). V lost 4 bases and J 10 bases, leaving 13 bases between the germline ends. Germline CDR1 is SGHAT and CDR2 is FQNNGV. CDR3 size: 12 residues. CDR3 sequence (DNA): TGTGCCAGCAGCTCCAGGGGTGCTGGAGCTTTCTTT. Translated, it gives CASSSRGAGAFF.

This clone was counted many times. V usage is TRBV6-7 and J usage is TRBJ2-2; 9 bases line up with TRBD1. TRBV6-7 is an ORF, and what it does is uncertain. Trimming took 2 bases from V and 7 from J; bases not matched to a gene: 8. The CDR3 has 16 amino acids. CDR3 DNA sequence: TGTGCCAGCAGTTACGAAGGGACAGGGAGCGGCGGGGAGCTGTTTTTT. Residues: CASSYEGTGSGGELFF.

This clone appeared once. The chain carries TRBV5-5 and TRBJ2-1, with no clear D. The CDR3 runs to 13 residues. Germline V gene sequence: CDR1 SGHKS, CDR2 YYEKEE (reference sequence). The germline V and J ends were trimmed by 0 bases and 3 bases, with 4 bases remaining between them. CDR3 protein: CASSLDSYNEQFF. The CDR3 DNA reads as TGTGCCAGCAGCTTGGACAGCTACAATGAGCAGTTCTTC. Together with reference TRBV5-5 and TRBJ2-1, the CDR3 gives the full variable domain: DAGVTQSPTHLIKTRGQQVTLRCSPISGHKSVSWYQQVLGQGPQFIFQYYEKEERGRGNFPDRFSARQFPNYSSELNVNALLLGDSALYLCASSLDSYNEQFFGPGTRLTVL.

CDR3 amino acids: CASSEVLPSYNEQFF. CDR3 coding DNA: TGTGCCAGCAGTGAAGTTCTTCCGTCCTACAATGAGCAGTTCTTC. This chain joins TRBV2 and TRBJ2-1; D is undetermined. The V and J ends lost 1 base and 1 base respectively, with 8 bases between them. Germline V CDR1 and CDR2: SNHLY, FYNNEI. The CDR3 sequence is 15 residues long.

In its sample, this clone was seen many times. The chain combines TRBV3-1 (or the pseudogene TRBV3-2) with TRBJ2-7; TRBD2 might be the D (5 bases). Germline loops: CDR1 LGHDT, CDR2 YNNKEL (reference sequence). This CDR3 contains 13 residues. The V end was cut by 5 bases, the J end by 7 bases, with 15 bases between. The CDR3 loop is CASSNSGGSEQYF. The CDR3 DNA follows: TGTGCCAGCAGCAACAGCGGCGGAAGTGAGCAGTACTTC.

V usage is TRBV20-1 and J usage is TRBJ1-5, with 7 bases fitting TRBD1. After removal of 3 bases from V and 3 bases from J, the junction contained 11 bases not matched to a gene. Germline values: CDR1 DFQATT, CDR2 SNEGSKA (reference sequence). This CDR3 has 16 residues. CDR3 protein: CSASDGRQGINQPQHF. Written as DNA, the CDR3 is TGCAGTGCTAGTGACGGTCGACAGGGTATCAATCAGCCCCAGCATTTT.

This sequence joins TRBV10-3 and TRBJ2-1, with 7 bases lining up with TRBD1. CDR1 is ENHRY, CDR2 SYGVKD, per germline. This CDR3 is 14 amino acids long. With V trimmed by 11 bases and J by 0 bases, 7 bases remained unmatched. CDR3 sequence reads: CASGQDSSYNEQFF. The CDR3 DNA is TGTGCCTCTGGACAGGACAGCTCCTACAATGAGCAGTTCTTC.

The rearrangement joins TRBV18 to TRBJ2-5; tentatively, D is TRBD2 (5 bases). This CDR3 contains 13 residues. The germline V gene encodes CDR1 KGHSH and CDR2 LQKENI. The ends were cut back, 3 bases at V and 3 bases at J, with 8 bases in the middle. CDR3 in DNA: TGTGCCAGCTCACCGACCGGGGAAGAGACCCAGTACTTC. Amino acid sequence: CASSPTGEETQYF.

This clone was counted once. The CDR3 spells CASTATGSSIGAFF. In DNA form, the CDR3 reads TGTGCCAGCACCGCGACAGGGTCATCGATCGGAGCTTTCTTT. The V call is TRBV27, the J call TRBJ1-1; the match to TRBD1 covers 7 bases. V lost 7 bases and J lost 10; bases outside the gene matches: 15. The CDR3 is 14 amino acids. CDR1 and CDR2 (germline): MNHEY, SMNVEV (reference sequence).

The CDR3 protein is CASSFTSFQETQYF. CDR3 coding DNA: TGTGCCAGCAGTTTTACGAGTTTCCAAGAGACCCAGTACTTC. This chain uses TRBV6-5 with TRBJ2-5, with D uncertain. Trimming stripped 4 bases from V and 1 base from J, with 10 bases between. CDR3 length: 14 residues. The germline gives CDR1 MNHEY, CDR2 SVGAGI.

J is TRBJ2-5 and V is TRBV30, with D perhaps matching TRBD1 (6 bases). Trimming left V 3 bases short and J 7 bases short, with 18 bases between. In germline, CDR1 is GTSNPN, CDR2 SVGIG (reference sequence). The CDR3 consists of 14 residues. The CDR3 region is CAWRMQGIIGTQYF. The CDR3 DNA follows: TGTGCCTGGAGGATGCAGGGGATAATAGGGACCCAGTACTTC.

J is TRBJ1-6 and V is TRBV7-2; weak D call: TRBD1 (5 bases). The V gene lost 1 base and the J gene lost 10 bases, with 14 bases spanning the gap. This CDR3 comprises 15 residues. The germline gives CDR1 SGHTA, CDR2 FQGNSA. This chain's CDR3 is CASSLGRGRDSPLHF. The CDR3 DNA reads TGTGCCAGCAGCTTAGGAAGAGGGAGGGACTCACCCCTCCACTTT.

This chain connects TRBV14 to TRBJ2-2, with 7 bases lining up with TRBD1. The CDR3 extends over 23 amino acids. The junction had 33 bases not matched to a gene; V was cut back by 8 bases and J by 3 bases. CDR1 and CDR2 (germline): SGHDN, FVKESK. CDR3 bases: TGTGCCAGCGGTGGACAGGACTCGGAAGGTCATGGTAAGTTTCACGACTACACCGGGGAGCTGTTTTTT. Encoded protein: CASGGQDSEGHGKFHDYTGELFF.